This T cell receptor beta chain was retrieved from a study of tumor-infiltrating lymphocytes in primary liver carcinoma. Across the whole study: The number of productive TCRbeta reads per sample ranged from roughly 3.65 to 8 million and was similar across tissue types.

The investigators made TCR beta cDNA from approximately 0.5 ug total RNA, using a constant-region primer. Three nested multiplex PCR rounds of slightly modified ARM-PCR generated TCR beta libraries. TCRdb re-derived calls from the multiplex PCR reads in MiXCR, one entry per CDR3 protein. The table has approximately 300,000 distinct CDR3 sequences, 60% to 80% seen once. This clonotype was observed a handful of times. Being one base from a much bigger clone, this may be a read error. The authors took blood RNA from unsorted whole blood and also extracted germline DNA. Sequences were obtained from peripheral blood. The sequence derives from a man aged 40-49 years with primary liver carcinoma and hepatitis B virus infection.

The CDR3 DNA follows: TGTACCAGCAGTGAAAGGATATTCTATGGCTACACCTTC. The encoded protein is CTSSERIFYGYTF. V gene TRBV6-1 combines with J gene TRBJ1-2, with D unclear. The CDR3 covers 13 residues. Germline CDR1 reads MNHNS; CDR2 reads SASEGT.